These T cell receptor beta chains were read from a single sample in a study of graft-versus-host responses after intestinal transplantation. Libraries were prepared by immunoSEQ multiplex PCR; TCRdb keeps only in-frame clonotypes and omits some of them. The sample consists of 5,500 to 8,500 clones, roughly 24% of them appearing once. The specimen was alloreactive CD4+ T cells from a mixed lymphocyte reaction culture, collected before intestinal transplant. These TCRs come from a human patient who received an intestinal transplant. Each CDR3 is given with its conserved first and last residue. D genes are given only for firm matches. Only some rows state a clone size, as once, few, many or a class for expanded clones.

clone_size,d_call,j_call,v_call,cdr3_aa,cdr3_nt
medium-sized,-,TRBJ1-1,TRBV10-3,CAISTDQNTEAFF,TGTGCCATCAGTACAGATCAGAACACTGAAGCTTTCTTT
-,-,TRBJ2-7,TRBV20-1,CSASRDEQYF,TGCAGTGCAAGCAGAGACGAGCAGTACTTC
large,-,TRBJ2-7,TRBV6-1,CATRILPYEQYF,TGTGCCACCCGTATTCTTCCCTACGAGCAGTACTTC
-,TRBD1,TRBJ2-5,TRBV18,CASSPQGALETQYF,TGTGCCAGCTCACCCCAGGGGGCCTTGGAGACCCAGTACTTC
medium-sized,-,TRBJ2-5,TRBV18,CASSPRTVQETQYF,TGTGCCAGCTCACCTAGGACAGTCCAAGAGACCCAGTACTTC
-,-,TRBJ2-4,TRBV2,CASKTDLAKNIQYF,TGTGCCAGCAAGACGGATTTAGCCAAAAACATTCAGTACTTC
few,TRBD2,TRBJ2-1,TRBV27,CASALPGLAVNEQFF,TGTGCCTCCGCCCTCCCGGGACTAGCGGTTAATGAGCAGTTCTTC
medium-sized,TRBD2,TRBJ2-1,TRBV4-1,CASSQAETSGKDEQFF,TGCGCCAGCAGCCAAGCGGAGACTAGCGGGAAAGATGAGCAGTTCTTC
-,TRBD2,TRBJ2-5,TRBV18,CASSPGLGLETQYF,TGTGCCAGCTCACCAGGACTAGGTTTGGAGACCCAGTACTTC
-,TRBD2,TRBJ2-7,TRBV7-3,CASSFTSGRRYEQYF,TGTGCCAGCAGCTTTACTAGCGGGAGGAGATACGAGCAGTACTTC
-,-,TRBJ1-1,TRBV29-1,CSVDVPGMNTEAFF,TGCAGCGTTGATGTTCCGGGGATGAACACTGAAGCTTTCTTT
-,TRBD2,TRBJ2-1,TRBV19,CASSMGLGLAGYNEQFF,TGTGCCAGTAGTATGGGCCTTGGTCTAGCGGGGTACAATGAGCAGTTCTTC
-,TRBD1,TRBJ2-7,TRBV19,CASSIGQGTYEQYF,TGTGCCAGTAGTATAGGACAGGGGACCTACGAGCAGTACTTC
-,-,TRBJ2-7,TRBV28,CASSFTRFEQYF,TGTGCCAGCAGTTTCACTCGATTTGAGCAGTACTTC
-,-,TRBJ2-3,TRBV7-3,CASSFGGTDTQYF,TGTGCCAGCAGCTTTGGGGGCACAGATACGCAGTATTTT
-,-,TRBJ1-2,TRBV29-1,CSVDRQSGNIGYGYTF,TGCAGCGTTGATCGCCAGTCAGGGAATATAGGCTATGGCTACACCTTC
-,-,TRBJ2-2,TRBV2,CASRETWVLGELFF,TGTGCCAGCAGGGAGACCTGGGTTTTAGGGGAGCTGTTTTTT
-,-,TRBJ2-1,TRBV5-4,CASSLRGRRFF,TGTGCCAGCAGCTTGCGGGGAAGGCGGTTCTTC
-,-,TRBJ1-3,TRBV30,CAWSVRVTGNTIYF,TGTGCCTGGAGTGTACGTGTCACTGGAAACACCATATATTTT
few,-,TRBJ1-4,TRBV28,CASSLFMGLGNEKLFF,TGTGCCAGCAGTTTGTTTATGGGTCTTGGTAATGAAAAACTGTTTTTT
medium-sized,-,TRBJ2-7,TRBV28,CACLLVLSYEQYF,TGTGCCTGCTTACTAGTCTTATCCTACGAGCAGTACTTC
-,TRBD1,TRBJ1-6,TRBV10-3,CAISGGQGGNSPLHF,TGTGCCATCAGTGGAGGACAGGGAGGGAATTCACCCCTCCACTTT
few,-,TRBJ2-3,TRBV7-3,CASSLKQVADTQYF,TGTGCCAGCAGCTTAAAACAAGTGGCAGATACGCAGTATTTT
-,TRBD1,TRBJ2-5,TRBV11-3,CASSPRGQGAWETQYF,TGTGCCAGCAGCCCTCGGGGACAGGGGGCTTGGGAGACCCAGTACTTC
medium-sized,-,TRBJ2-2,TRBV6-1,CASNWSRNTGELFF,TGTGCCAGCAATTGGTCTAGAAACACCGGGGAGCTGTTTTTT
-,-,TRBJ1-3,TRBV2,CASSPQGNGNTIYF,TGTGCCAGCAGTCCGCAGGGGAATGGAAACACCATATATTTT